This T cell receptor (beta chain) was identified during a study of a mutant IDH1 vaccine in newly diagnosed glioma. The data were produced by immunoSEQ multiplex PCR, yet TCRdb's version contains in-frame clones alone and is incomplete. The table includes roughly 28,000 clones, over 80% detected once. The sample's time point: week 23, last vaccination. In the vaccine, a single dose held 300 ug of the mutant IDH1 20-mer peptide, along with topical imiquimod. Concerning this clone: The antigen is not known.

V gave up 1 base and J gave up 0 bases, with 10 bases separating them. This CDR3 region has 17 residues. Germline V gives CDR1 LGHNA, CDR2 YSLEER. This material consisted of PBMCs, taken from a glioma patient whose treatment included an IDH1 peptide vaccine. The receptor was derived from a woman between 18 and 29 years old with glioma. The rearrangement links TRBV4-3 to TRBJ2-6; TRBD1 might be the D (6 bases). The CDR3: CASSQADSNSGANVLTF. CDR3 DNA: TGCGCCAGCAGCCAAGCGGACAGTAACTCTGGGGCCAACGTCCTGACTTTC.